These 27 T cell receptor beta chains share one sample of origin, sequenced in a study of patients and donors after allogeneic stem cell transplantation. TCRdb fed the RT-PCR reads into MiXCR, producing one record per CDR3 protein. This table holds hundreds of thousands of distinct CDR3 sequences, about a sixth found once. The sequenced sample consisted of blood, either unsorted or a sorted T cell fraction (not recorded which). The receptor source for this set is a human donor who was either an allogeneic HSCT recipient or a stem cell or donor lymphocyte infusion donor (not recorded which). It is not recorded whose cells these are; they may come from a transplant donor.

The chain couples TRBV7-2 to TRBJ1-2; D is undetermined. The CDR3 is 15 amino acids. V was pared by 3 bases and J by 0 bases, with 11 bases between. Per germline, CDR1 SGHTA and CDR2 FQGNSA. DNA of the CDR3: TGTGCCAGCAGCTTGGACCCTTTAGCTAACTATGGCTACACCTTC. Translation gives CASSLDPLANYGYTF.

This clonotype was seen only a few times. This rearrangement joins TRBV7-8 to TRBJ2-3, with TRBD2 matching 10 bases. The CDR3 extends over 16 amino acids. Per the germline V gene, CDR1 is SGHVS and CDR2 is FQNEAQ. With V trimmed by 4 bases and J by 5 bases, 9 bases remained unmatched. CDR3 region: CASSSPLAGEVDTQYF. As DNA, the CDR3 is TGTGCCAGCAGCTCACCCCTAGCGGGGGAAGTAGATACGCAGTATTTT.

This clonotype has only a few counts. This rearrangement joins TRBV20-1 to TRBJ2-3; D remains ambiguous. CDR3 length equals 12 residues. From germline, CDR1 is DFQATT and CDR2 SNEGSKA (reference sequence). Trimming removed 6 bases from V and 2 bases from J, with 9 bases in between. CDR3 loop: CSAPRNTDTQYF. CDR3 DNA sequence: TGCAGTGCCCCAAGAAACACAGATACGCAGTATTTT.

This clonotype occurred a few times. V and J are TRBV19 and TRBJ1-1; no firm D call. The V end was cut by 3 bases, the J end by 2 bases, with 10 bases between. Per the germline V gene, CDR1 is LNHDA and CDR2 is SQIVND (reference sequence). CDR3 size: 14 residues. CDR3: CASSILGVNTEAFF. The CDR3 DNA follows: TGTGCCAGTAGTATTTTGGGAGTAAACACTGAAGCTTTCTTT.

The chain joins TRBV18 to TRBJ1-1, with D uncertain. V lost 3 bases and J 0 bases, leaving 8 bases between the germline ends. CDR3 size: 14 residues. Germline V gene data show CDR1 as KGHSH and CDR2 as LQKENI. In DNA, the CDR3 is TGTGCCAGCTCACCTCTCTCTATGAACACTGAAGCTTTCTTT. Residues: CASSPLSMNTEAFF.

This clonotype was observed a few times. V is TRBV27 and J is TRBJ2-5; D is ambiguous. CDR1 and CDR2 (germline): MNHEY, SMNVEV (reference sequence). V was trimmed by 4 bases and J by 5 bases, leaving 11 bases between them. The CDR3 spans 13 residues. CDR3 sequence: CASSSRPLETQYF. The CDR3 nucleotides are TGTGCCAGCAGTTCTAGACCCCTCGAGACCCAGTACTTC.

The V and J genes are TRBV7-9 and TRBJ2-1; perhaps TRBD1 as D (6 bases). The CDR3 extends over 16 amino acids. In germline, CDR1 is SEHNR, CDR2 FQNEAQ (reference sequence). Trimming left V 4 bases short and J 3 bases short, with 16 bases between. The CDR3 is CASSSQDRPSYNEQFF. CDR3 sequence (DNA): TGTGCCAGCAGCTCCCAAGACAGGCCAAGCTACAATGAGCAGTTCTTC.

The genes are TRBV11-2 and TRBJ2-3; no definite D call. The V gene lost 0 bases and the J gene lost 2 bases, with 9 bases spanning the gap. Per germline, CDR1 SGHAT and CDR2 FQNNGV. This CDR3 spans 15 amino acids. CDR3 residues: CASSLDYRDTDTQYF. The CDR3 coding sequence is TGTGCCAGCAGCTTAGATTACAGAGACACAGATACGCAGTATTTT.

The rearrangement links TRBV24-1 to TRBJ1-2; tentatively, D is TRBD1 (5 bases). V lost 4 bases, J lost 4 bases, and 12 bases lay in between. Germline lookup yields CDR1 KGHDR and CDR2 SFDVKD. This CDR3 is built from 14 residues. This chain's CDR3 is CATSDAARGYGYTF. The CDR3 region has the DNA TGTGCCACCAGTGACGCCGCAAGGGGCTATGGCTACACCTTC.

The chain links TRBV11-1 to TRBJ2-3, with 14 bases matching TRBD2. With V trimmed by 4 bases and J by 4 bases, 10 bases remained unmatched. Germline assignment: CDR1 SGHAT and CDR2 FQDESV (reference sequence). The length of the CDR3 is 18 residues. The CDR3 nucleotides read TGTGCCAGCAGCTACCTCCTGGGACTAGCGGGAGAAGCAGATACGCAGTATTTT. Translation gives CASSYLLGLAGEADTQYF.

This clonotype came up a few times. The chain joins TRBV12-3 or TRBV12-4 to TRBJ1-2; D is possibly TRBD1 (6 bases). The ends were cut back, 7 bases at V and 4 bases at J, with 13 bases in the middle. This CDR3 has 13 residues. This chain's CDR3 is CASTPQGPYGYTF. CDR3 bases: TGTGCCAGCACTCCACAGGGACCCTATGGCTACACCTTC.

This clonotype was counted many times. The chain uses TRBV5-1 and TRBJ2-7, with 12 bases fitting TRBD1. Germline V gene data show CDR1 as SGHRS and CDR2 as YFSETQ. Germline trimming cut 4 bases from V and 5 bases from J; bases unmatched to any gene: 4. The CDR3 is made up of 14 amino acids. CDR3 nucleotides: TGCGCCAGCAGCGGGACAGGGGGCATAGACGAGCAGTACTTC. It encodes CASSGTGGIDEQYF. The full variable domain, rest sourced from reference TRBV5-1 and TRBJ2-7, is KAGVTQTPRYLIKTRGQQVTLSCSPISGHRSVSWYQQTPGQGLQFLFEYFSETQRNKGNFPGRFSGRQFSNSRSEMNVSTLELGDSALYLCASSGTGGIDEQYFGPGTRLTVT.

This clonotype was recorded at least ten times. V is TRBV12-3 or TRBV12-4 and J is TRBJ1-2; D remains unclear. The V gene lost 5 bases and the J gene lost 8 bases, with 15 bases spanning the gap. This CDR3 contains 13 residues. The CDR3 spells CASSPLRSQGYTF. The DNA for the CDR3 is TGTGCCAGCAGTCCCCTACGGTCTCAAGGCTACACCTTC.

The rearrangement links TRBV11-1 to TRBJ2-2; 11 nucleotides agree with TRBD1. V dropped 5 bases and J dropped 5; count of bases not matched to a gene: 16. CDR1 is SGHAT and CDR2 is FQDESV in the germline V gene (reference sequence). The CDR3 is 19 amino acids. The CDR3 loop reads CASSTQRDRGTLKTGELFF. The CDR3 DNA sequence: TGTGCCAGCAGCACCCAGCGGGACAGGGGGACCCTCAAGACCGGGGAGCTGTTTTTT.

This clonotype appeared a few times. This chain connects TRBV5-1 to TRBJ2-7, with a possible D match to TRBD2 (5 bases). This CDR3 region has 16 residues. Trimming cost V 0 bases and J 3 bases, with 16 bases left between them. Germline V gives CDR1 SGHRS, CDR2 YFSETQ. The CDR3 reads CASSLVPSSEGYEQYF. The CDR3 coding sequence is TGCGCCAGCAGCTTGGTGCCCTCATCAGAGGGCTACGAGCAGTACTTC.

CDR3 bases: TGTGCCAGCAGCCAAGATCGGGTCAGAAGGAATTCACCCCTCCACTTT. Protein product: CASSQDRVRRNSPLHF. V is TRBV4-2 and J is TRBJ1-6; no definite D call. There are 16 residues in the CDR3. Trimming left V 0 bases short and J 7 bases short, with 13 bases between. CDR1 is LGHNA, CDR2 YNFKEQ, per germline.

There are many counts of this clonotype. The V and J genes are TRBV4-1 and TRBJ2-7; no reliable D call. CDR3 length: 13 amino acids. V was shortened by 1 base and J by 2 bases, with 6 bases between the two germline ends. CDR1 is MGHRA, CDR2 YSYEKL, per germline. Here the CDR3 reads CASSQGDPYEQYF. The CDR3 coding sequence is TGCGCCAGCAGCCAAGGTGATCCCTACGAGCAGTACTTC.

The rearrangement uses TRBV7-8 and TRBJ2-1; possibly TRBD1 or TRBD2 for D (6 bases each). This CDR3 is built from 13 residues. Germline loops: CDR1 SGHVS, CDR2 FQNEAQ. The V end was cut by 5 bases, the J end by 10 bases, with 15 bases between. The CDR3 DNA is TGTGCCAGCAGCCTAAAGGGGGGTGTAGAGCAGTTCTTC. Protein product: CASSLKGGVEQFF.

V usage is TRBV5-4 and J usage is TRBJ1-2; 10 nucleotides agree with TRBD1. V trimming: 4 bases; J trimming: 4 bases; junction bases outside the gene matches: 4. Germline values: CDR1 SGHNT, CDR2 YYREEE (reference sequence). The CDR3 spans 14 residues. This CDR3 reads CASSPGQGTYGYTF. Written as DNA, the CDR3 is TGTGCCAGCAGCCCGGGACAGGGGACCTATGGCTACACCTTC. Using reference TRBV5-4 and TRBJ1-2 for the parts outside the CDR3, the full variable domain is ETGVTQSPTHLIKTRGQQVTLRCSSQSGHNTVSWYQQALGQGPQFIFQYYREEENGRGNFPPRFSGLQFPNYSSELNVNALELDDSALYLCASSPGQGTYGYTFGSGTRLTVV.

The chain joins TRBV19 to TRBJ1-1, with 7 bases that match TRBD1. Trimming at V came to 3 bases and at J to 9 bases, leaving 1 base not matched to a gene. Germline CDR1 reads LNHDA; CDR2 reads SQIVND (reference sequence). This CDR3 has 11 amino acids. The CDR3 sequence: CASSMGQQAFF. As DNA, the CDR3 is TGTGCCAGTAGTATGGGACAGCAAGCTTTCTTT.

There are a few counts of this clonotype. V usage is TRBV3-1 and J usage is TRBJ2-2; 9 bases agree with TRBD1. Losses at the gene ends were 4 bases for V and 5 bases for J; bases not matched to a gene: 8. Germline values: CDR1 LGHDT, CDR2 YNNKEL (reference sequence). There are 16 residues in the CDR3. The CDR3 loop reads CASSPPGQGRTGELFF. The CDR3 coding sequence is TGTGCCAGCAGCCCACCGGGACAGGGAAGAACCGGGGAGCTGTTTTTT.

J is TRBJ2-2 and V is TRBV4-1; D not resolved. V gave up 0 bases and J gave up 7 bases, with 6 bases separating them. Germline V gives CDR1 MGHRA, CDR2 YSYEKL. CDR3 size: 13 residues. The chain's CDR3 is CASSQDSGGELFF. CDR3 DNA: TGCGCCAGCAGCCAAGATTCGGGCGGGGAGCTGTTTTTT.

This clonotype was detected ten times or more. This chain connects TRBV20-1 to TRBJ2-2; no definite D call. Trimming pared 1 base from V and 2 bases from J, leaving 5 bases between. CDR1 is DFQATT, CDR2 SNEGSKA, per germline (reference sequence). The CDR3 covers 13 residues. CDR3 DNA sequence: TGCAGTGCTAGAGGTTTCAACACCGGGGAGCTGTTTTTT. The encoded protein is CSARGFNTGELFF.

This clonotype has a count of ten or more. V usage is TRBV5-1 and J usage is TRBJ2-1; unclear D gene. The CDR3 covers 12 residues. V lost 2 bases, J lost 7 bases, and 7 bases lay in between. The germline V gene has CDR1 SGHRS and CDR2 YFSETQ. The CDR3 spells CASSLDRNEQFF. In nucleotides, the CDR3 is TGCGCCAGCAGCTTAGATAGGAATGAGCAGTTCTTC.

The V call is TRBV7-3, the J call TRBJ2-2, with D hard to call. The V end lost 1 base, the J end lost 4 bases, and 7 bases lay between the germline ends. The CDR3 loop spans 14 amino acids. Germline assignment: CDR1 SGHTA and CDR2 FQGTGA. The CDR3 nucleotides are TGTGCCAGCAGCTTAAACAATCCCACCGGGGAGCTGTTTTTT. Translated: CASSLNNPTGELFF.

This clonotype turned up a few times. The J gene is TRBJ2-1, the V gene TRBV6-2 or TRBV6-3; D tentatively reads TRBD1 or TRBD2 (6 bases each). V was trimmed by 2 bases and J by 9 bases, leaving 14 bases between them. Looked up from germline, CDR1 is MNHEY and CDR2 is SVGEGT. The CDR3 covers 14 residues. Written as DNA, the CDR3 is TGTGCCAGCAGTTACCGACGGAGGGGGAGTGAGCAGTTCTTC. Translating gives CASSYRRRGSEQFF.

The V and J genes are TRBV6-1 and TRBJ2-7, with 8 bases identical to TRBD2. CDR1 is MNHNS, CDR2 SASEGT, per germline. The CDR3 runs 14 residues. V dropped 7 bases and J dropped 3; count of bases not matched to a gene: 8. CDR3 sequence reads: CASTSGGGDYEQYF. In DNA form, the CDR3 reads TGTGCCAGCACCTCGGGAGGGGGAGACTACGAGCAGTACTTC.